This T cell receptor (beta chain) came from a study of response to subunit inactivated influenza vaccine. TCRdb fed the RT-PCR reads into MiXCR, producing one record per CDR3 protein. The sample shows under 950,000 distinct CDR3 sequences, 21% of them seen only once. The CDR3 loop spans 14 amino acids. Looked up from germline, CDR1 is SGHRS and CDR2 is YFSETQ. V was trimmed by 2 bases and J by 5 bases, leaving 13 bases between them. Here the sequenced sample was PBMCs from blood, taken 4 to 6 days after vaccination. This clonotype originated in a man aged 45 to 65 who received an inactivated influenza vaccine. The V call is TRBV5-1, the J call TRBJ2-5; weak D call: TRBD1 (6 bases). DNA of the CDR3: TGCGCCAGCAGCTTCGTCAGGGGCGGGGAGACCCAGTACTTC. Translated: CASSFVRGGETQYF. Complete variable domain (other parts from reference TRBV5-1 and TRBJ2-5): KAGVTQTPRYLIKTRGQQVTLSCSPISGHRSVSWYQQTPGQGLQFLFEYFSETQRNKGNFPGRFSGRQFSNSRSEMNVSTLELGDSALYLCASSFVRGGETQYFGPGTRLLVL.